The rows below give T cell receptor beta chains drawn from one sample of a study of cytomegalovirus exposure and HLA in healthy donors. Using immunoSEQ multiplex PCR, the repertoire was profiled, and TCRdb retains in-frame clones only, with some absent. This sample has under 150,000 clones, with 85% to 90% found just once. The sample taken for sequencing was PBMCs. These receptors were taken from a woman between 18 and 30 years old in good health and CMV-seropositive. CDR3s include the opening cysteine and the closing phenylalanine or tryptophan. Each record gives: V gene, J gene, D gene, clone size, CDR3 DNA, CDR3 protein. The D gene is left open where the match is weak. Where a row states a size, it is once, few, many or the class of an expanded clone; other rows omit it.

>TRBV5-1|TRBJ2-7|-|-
TGCGCCAGCAGCTTGGCTCCGGTAGGGGACTACGAGCAGTACTTC
CASSLAPVGDYEQYF
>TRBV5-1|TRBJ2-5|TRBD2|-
TGCGCCAGCAGCTCGCTAGCGGGGGGGATCCAAGAGACCCAGTACTTC
CASSSLAGGIQETQYF
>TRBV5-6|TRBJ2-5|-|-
TGTGCCAGCAGCTTGGACGGCGGGGTCAGAGAGACCCAGTACTTC
CASSLDGGVRETQYF
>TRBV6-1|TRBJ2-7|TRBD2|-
TGTGCCAGCAGTAGCGCGGGAGACCGGTACGAGCAGTACTTC
CASSSAGDRYEQYF
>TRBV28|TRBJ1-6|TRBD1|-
TGTGCCAGCAGTTTAGTACAGGGGACCTCTTCACCCCTCCACTTT
CASSLVQGTSSPLHF
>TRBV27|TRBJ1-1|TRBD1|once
TGTGCCAGCAGTTGGTCCGGGACAGGGTTTGGAGCTTTCTTT
CASSWSGTGFGAFF
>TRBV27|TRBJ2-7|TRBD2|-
TGTGCCAGCAGTAGCGGGGTCTCCTACGAGCAGTACTTC
CASSSGVSYEQYF
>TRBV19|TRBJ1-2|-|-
TGTGCCAGTACCAGGGTAGTTGGCTATGGCTACACCTTC
CASTRVVGYGYTF
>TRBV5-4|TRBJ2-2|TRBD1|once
TGTGCCAGCAGCCAAGTCCCAGGGGGCGCGGGCACCGGGGAGCTGTTTTTT
CASSQVPGGAGTGELFF
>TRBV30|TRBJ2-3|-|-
TGTGCCCCTATGTTTATAAGCCCCGAGCGGACTAGCACAGATACGCAGTATTTT
CAPMFISPERTSTDTQYF
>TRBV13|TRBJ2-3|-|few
TGTGCCAGCAGCCAAAGCACAGATACGCAGTATTTT
CASSQSTDTQYF
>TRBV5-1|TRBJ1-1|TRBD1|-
TGCGCCAGCAGCTTGGTAACAGGGGGGATGAACACTGAAGCTTTCTTT
CASSLVTGGMNTEAFF
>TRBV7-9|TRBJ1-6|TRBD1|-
TGTGCCAGCAGCTCGGCCAGACAGGGGCAAAATTCACCCCTCCACTTT
CASSSARQGQNSPLHF
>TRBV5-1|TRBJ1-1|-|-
TGCGCCAGCAGCTTCTTGGGTGGGAGCACTGAAGCTTTCTTT
CASSFLGGSTEAFF
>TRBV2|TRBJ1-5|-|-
TGTGCCAGCAGTGAAGCGCCTGGCAGGGTGTATCAGCCCCAGCATTTT
CASSEAPGRVYQPQHF
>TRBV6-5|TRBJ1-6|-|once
TGTGCCAGCACAACAATGGGAGTTTCACCCCTCCACTTT
CASTTMGVSPLHF
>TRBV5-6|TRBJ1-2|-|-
TGTGCCAGCAGCTTGGATGTAGGGGTTGCGAGCTACACCTTC
CASSLDVGVASYTF
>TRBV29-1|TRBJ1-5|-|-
TGCAGCGTTGTTTGGAGCTCCTCAGATAGCAATCAGCCCCAGCATTTT
CSVVWSSSDSNQPQHF
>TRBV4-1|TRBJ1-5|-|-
TGCGCCAGCAGCCAACCCTTAATCGGGGGAAGCCCCCAGCATTTT
CASSQPLIGGSPQHF
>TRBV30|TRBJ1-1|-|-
TGTGCCTGGAGCTTAGGGGGGGAATTGGCTTTCTTT
CAWSLGGELAFF
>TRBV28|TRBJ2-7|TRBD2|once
TGTGCCAGCAGTATTATAGCGGGAGGGCCGAGAATTTTCCACCCAGGTCCGTACTTC
CASSIIAGGPRIFHPGPYF
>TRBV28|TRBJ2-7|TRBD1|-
TGTGCCAGCAGTAGACAGGGCTACGAGCAGTACTTC
CASSRQGYEQYF
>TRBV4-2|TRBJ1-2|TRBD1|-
TGTGCCAGCAGCCAAGGCGGACAGGGGGCTGGAGGCTACACCTTC
CASSQGGQGAGGYTF
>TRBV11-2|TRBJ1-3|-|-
TGTGCCAGCAGCTACGCAGGGCCTGGAAACACCATATATTTT
CASSYAGPGNTIYF
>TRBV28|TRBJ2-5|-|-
TGTGCCAGCAGGGGACTCCCTAAAGAGACCCAGTACTTC
CASRGLPKETQYF
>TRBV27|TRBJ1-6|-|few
TGTGCCAGCAGTTTCCAGGGATCACCCCTCCACTTT
CASSFQGSPLHF
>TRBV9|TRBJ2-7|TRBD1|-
TGTGCCAGCAGCCCCAACTTATGGACAGGCACCTACGAGCAGTACTTC
CASSPNLWTGTYEQYF
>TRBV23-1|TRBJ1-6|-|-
TGCGCCAGATCTACCGACAGCTTATCACCCCTCCACTTT
CARSTDSLSPLHF
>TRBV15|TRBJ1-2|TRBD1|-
TGTGCCACCAGCATTCTGGGACAGCTTAACTATGGCTACACCTTC
CATSILGQLNYGYTF
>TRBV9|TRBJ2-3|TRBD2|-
TGTGCCAGCAGCGTAGCAGCGGGAGTAACAGATACGCAGTATTTT
CASSVAAGVTDTQYF
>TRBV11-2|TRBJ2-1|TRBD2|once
TGTGCCAGCAGCTCTAGCGGGGGGGTTTTGAATGAGCAGTTCTTC
CASSSSGGVLNEQFF
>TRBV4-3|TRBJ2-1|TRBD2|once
TGCGCCAGCAGCCATTCTAGCGGTCCAAACAATGAGCAGTTCTTC
CASSHSSGPNNEQFF
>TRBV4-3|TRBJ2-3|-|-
TGCGCCAGCAGCCACCTCTCGACACCCGGACAGTATTTT
CASSHLSTPGQYF
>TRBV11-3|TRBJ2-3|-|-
TGTGCCAGCAGCTTAGGGGCAGGAAGCACAGATACGCAGTATTTT
CASSLGAGSTDTQYF
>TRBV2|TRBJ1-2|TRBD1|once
TGTGCCAGCGCCGACAGGGCCTATGGCTACACCTTC
CASADRAYGYTF
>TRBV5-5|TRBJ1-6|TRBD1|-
TGTGCCAGCAGCTCGCCGTGGACAGGGGGCGAGTCACCCCTCCACTTT
CASSSPWTGGESPLHF
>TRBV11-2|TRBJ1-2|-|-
TGTGCCAGCAGTGCTTCGGGGGACTATGGCTACACCTTC
CASSASGDYGYTF
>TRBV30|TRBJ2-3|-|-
TGTGCCTGGAGTGCGGGACATAGCACAGATACGCAGTATTTT
CAWSAGHSTDTQYF
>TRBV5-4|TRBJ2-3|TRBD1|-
TGTGCCAGCAGCTTGCCCACAGGGGTCCCGGCAGATACGCAGTATTTT
CASSLPTGVPADTQYF
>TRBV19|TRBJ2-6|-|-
TGTGCCAGTAGTGCGGACTCTGGGGCCAACGTCCTGACTTTC
CASSADSGANVLTF
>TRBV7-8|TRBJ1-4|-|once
TGTGCCAGCAGCTTAGATATGCCAGGCGAAAAACTGTTTTTT
CASSLDMPGEKLFF
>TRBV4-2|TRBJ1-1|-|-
TGTGCCAGCAGCTTCCACGGCGGGGTGATGGGGGGGAGTACTGAAGCTTTCTTT
CASSFHGGVMGGSTEAFF
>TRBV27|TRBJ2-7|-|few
TGTGCCAGCAGTTTCACAGGCTACTACGAGCAGTACTTC
CASSFTGYYEQYF
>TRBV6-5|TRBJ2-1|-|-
TGTGCCAGCAGTTACAGGGGACAACTCGGCTGGAATGAGCAGTTCTTC
CASSYRGQLGWNEQFF
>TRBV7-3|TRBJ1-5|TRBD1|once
TGTGCCAGCAGCCACGAACCGGGACAGGCGGGTCAGCCCCAGCATTTT
CASSHEPGQAGQPQHF